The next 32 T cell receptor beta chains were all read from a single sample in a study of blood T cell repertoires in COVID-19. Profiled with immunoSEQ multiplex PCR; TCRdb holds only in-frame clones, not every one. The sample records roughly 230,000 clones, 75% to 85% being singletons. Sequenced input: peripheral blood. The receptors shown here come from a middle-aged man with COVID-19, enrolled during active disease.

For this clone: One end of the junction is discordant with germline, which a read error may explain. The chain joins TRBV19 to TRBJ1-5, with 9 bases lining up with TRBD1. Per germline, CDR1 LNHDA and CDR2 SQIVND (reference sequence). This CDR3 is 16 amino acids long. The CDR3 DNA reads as TGTGCCAGTAGTAGGCCGTTCCGGGACAGGGATCAGCCTCAGCATTTT. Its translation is CASSRPFRDRDQPQHF.

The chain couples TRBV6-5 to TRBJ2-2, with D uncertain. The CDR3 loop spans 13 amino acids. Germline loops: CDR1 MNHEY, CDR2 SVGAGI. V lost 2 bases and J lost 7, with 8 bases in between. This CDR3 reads CASSYISLGELFF. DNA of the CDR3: TGTGCCAGCAGTTACATCTCCCTCGGGGAGCTGTTTTTT.

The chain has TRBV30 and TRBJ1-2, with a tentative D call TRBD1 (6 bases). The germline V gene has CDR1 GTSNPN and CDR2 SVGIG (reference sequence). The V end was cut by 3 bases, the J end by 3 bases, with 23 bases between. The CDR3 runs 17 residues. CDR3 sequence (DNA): TGTGCCTGGAGAAGGGGGGGGACCCTGGGGAGTTACTATGGCTACACCTTC. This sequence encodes CAWRRGGTLGSYYGYTF.

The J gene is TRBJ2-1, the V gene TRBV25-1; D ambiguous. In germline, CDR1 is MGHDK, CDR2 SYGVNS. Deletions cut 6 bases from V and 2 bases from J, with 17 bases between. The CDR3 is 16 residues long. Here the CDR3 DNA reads TGTGCCAGCAGCGAAGGGTCAGGCATCCCCTACAATGAGCAGTTCTTC. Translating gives CASSEGSGIPYNEQFF.

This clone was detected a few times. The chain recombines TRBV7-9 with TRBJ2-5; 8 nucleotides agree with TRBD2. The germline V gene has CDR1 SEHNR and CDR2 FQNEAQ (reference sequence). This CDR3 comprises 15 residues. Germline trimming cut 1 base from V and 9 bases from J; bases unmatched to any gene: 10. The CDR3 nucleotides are TGTGCCAGCAGCTTAGATGCGGGGGGCCCATTACCCCAGTACTTC. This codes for CASSLDAGGPLPQYF.

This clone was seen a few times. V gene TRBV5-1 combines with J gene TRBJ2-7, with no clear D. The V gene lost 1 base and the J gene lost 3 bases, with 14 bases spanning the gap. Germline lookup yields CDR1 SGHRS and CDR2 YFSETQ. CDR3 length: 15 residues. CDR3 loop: CASSLSPSGNYEQYF. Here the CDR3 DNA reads TGCGCCAGCAGCTTGTCGCCGTCAGGAAACTACGAGCAGTACTTC.

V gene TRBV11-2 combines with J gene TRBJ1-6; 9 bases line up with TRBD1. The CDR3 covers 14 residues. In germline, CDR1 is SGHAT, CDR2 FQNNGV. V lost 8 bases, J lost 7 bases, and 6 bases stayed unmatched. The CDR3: CASETGGPNSPLHF. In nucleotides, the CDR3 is TGTGCCAGCGAAACAGGGGGCCCAAATTCACCCCTCCACTTT.

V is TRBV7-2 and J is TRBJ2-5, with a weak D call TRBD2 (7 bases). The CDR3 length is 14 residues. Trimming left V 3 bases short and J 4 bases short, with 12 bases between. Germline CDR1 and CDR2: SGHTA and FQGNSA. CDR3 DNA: TGTGCCAGCAGCTTTATCGCGGGGGCAGAGACCCAGTACTTC. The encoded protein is CASSFIAGAETQYF.

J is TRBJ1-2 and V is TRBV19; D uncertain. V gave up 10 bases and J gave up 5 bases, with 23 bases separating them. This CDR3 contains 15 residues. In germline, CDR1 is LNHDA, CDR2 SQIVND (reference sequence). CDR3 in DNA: TGTGCCACCCATGCCCACGGGAACCCCACTTATGGCTACACCTTC. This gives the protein CATHAHGNPTYGYTF.

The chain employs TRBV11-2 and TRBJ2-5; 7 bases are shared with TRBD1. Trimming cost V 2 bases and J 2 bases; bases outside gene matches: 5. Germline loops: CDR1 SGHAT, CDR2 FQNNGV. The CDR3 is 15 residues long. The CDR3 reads CASSLLGTAQETQYF. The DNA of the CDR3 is TGTGCCAGCAGCTTATTGGGGACAGCGCAAGAGACCCAGTACTTC.

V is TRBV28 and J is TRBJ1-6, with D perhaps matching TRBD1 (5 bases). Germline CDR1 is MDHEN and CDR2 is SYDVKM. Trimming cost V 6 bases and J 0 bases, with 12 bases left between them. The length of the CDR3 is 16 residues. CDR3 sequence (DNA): TGTGCCAGCAGACTCCGTCAGGGCTCCTATAATTCACCCCTCCACTTT. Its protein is CASRLRQGSYNSPLHF.

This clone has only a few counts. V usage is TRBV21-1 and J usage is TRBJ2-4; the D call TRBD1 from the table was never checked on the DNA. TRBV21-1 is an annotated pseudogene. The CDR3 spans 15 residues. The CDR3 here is CASSSLGQAKNIQYF. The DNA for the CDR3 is TGTGCCAGCAGCTCCCTGGGCCAAGCCAAAAACATTCAGTACTTC.

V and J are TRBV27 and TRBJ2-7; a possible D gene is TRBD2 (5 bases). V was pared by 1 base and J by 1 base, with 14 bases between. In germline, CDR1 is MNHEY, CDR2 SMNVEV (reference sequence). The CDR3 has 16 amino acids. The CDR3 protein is CASSLYGGPASYEQYF. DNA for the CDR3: TGTGCCAGCAGTTTATACGGCGGGCCCGCTTCCTACGAGCAGTACTTC.

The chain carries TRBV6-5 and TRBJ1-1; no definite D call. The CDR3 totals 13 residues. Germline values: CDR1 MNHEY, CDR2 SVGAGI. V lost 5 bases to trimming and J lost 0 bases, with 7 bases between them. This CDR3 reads CASSPTVNTEAFF. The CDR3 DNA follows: TGTGCCAGCAGTCCCACAGTGAACACTGAAGCTTTCTTT.

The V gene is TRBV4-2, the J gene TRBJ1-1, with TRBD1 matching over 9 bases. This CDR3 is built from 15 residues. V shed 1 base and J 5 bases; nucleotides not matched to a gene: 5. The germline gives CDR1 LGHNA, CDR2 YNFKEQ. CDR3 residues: CASSQGQGEVTEAFF. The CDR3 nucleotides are TGTGCCAGCAGCCAAGGACAGGGGGAGGTAACTGAAGCTTTCTTT.

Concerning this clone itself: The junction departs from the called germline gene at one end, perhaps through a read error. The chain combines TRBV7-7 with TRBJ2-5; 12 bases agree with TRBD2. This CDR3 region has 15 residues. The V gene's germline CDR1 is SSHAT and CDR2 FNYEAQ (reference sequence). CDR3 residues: CASSLGLAGQETQYF. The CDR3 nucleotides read TGTGCTAGCAGCTTAGGACTAGCGGGGCAAGAGACCCAGTACTTC. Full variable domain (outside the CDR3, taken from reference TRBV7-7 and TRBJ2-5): GAGVSQSPRYKVTKRGQDVTLRCDPISSHATLYWYQQALGQGPEFLTYFNYEAQPDKSGLPSDRFSAERPEGSISTLTIQRTEQRDSAMYRCASSLGLAGQETQYFGPGTRLLVL.

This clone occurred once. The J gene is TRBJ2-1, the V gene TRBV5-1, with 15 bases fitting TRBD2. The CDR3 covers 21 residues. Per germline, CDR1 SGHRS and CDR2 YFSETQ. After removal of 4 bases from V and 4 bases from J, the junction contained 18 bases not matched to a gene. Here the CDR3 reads CASSTRTGLAGGHNLYNEQFF. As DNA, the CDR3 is TGCGCCAGCAGCACGCGAACGGGACTAGCGGGGGGCCATAACTTATACAATGAGCAGTTCTTC. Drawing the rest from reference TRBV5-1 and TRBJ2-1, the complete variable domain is KAGVTQTPRYLIKTRGQQVTLSCSPISGHRSVSWYQQTPGQGLQFLFEYFSETQRNKGNFPGRFSGRQFSNSRSEMNVSTLELGDSALYLCASSTRTGLAGGHNLYNEQFFGPGTRLTVL.

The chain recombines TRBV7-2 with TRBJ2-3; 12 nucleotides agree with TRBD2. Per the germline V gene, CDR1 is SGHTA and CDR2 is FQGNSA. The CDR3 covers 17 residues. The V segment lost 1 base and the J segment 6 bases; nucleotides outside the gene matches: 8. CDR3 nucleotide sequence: TGTGCCAGCAGCTTAGATCTAGCGGGGGGGCGTAGGGATACGCAGTATTTT. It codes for CASSLDLAGGRRDTQYF. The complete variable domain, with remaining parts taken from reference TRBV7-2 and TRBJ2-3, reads GAGVSQSPSNKVTEKGKDVELRCDPISGHTALYWYRQSLGQGLEFLIYFQGNSAPDKSGLPSDRFSAERTGGSVSTLTIQRTQQEDSAVYLCASSLDLAGGRRDTQYFGPGTRLTVL.

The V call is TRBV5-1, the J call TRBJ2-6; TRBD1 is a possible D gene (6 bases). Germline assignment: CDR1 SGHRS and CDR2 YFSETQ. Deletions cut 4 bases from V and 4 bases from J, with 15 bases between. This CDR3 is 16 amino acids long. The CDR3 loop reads CASSTDRTGGANVLTF. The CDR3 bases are TGCGCCAGCAGCACGGACAGAACCGGAGGGGCCAACGTCCTGACTTTC. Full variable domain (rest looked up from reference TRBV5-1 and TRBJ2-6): KAGVTQTPRYLIKTRGQQVTLSCSPISGHRSVSWYQQTPGQGLQFLFEYFSETQRNKGNFPGRFSGRQFSNSRSEMNVSTLELGDSALYLCASSTDRTGGANVLTFGAGSRLTVL.

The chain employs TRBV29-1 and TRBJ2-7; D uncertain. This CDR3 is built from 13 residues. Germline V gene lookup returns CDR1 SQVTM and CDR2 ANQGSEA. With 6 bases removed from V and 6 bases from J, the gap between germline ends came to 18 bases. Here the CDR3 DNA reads TGCAGCGTCCTACTAACTGTCCCTGGCGAGCAGTACTTC. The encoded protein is CSVLLTVPGEQYF.

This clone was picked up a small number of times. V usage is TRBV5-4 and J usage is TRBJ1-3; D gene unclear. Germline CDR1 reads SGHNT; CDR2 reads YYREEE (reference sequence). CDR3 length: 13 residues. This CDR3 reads CAAGVYSGNTIYF. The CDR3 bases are TGTGCTGCCGGGGTGTACTCTGGAAACACCATATATTTT.

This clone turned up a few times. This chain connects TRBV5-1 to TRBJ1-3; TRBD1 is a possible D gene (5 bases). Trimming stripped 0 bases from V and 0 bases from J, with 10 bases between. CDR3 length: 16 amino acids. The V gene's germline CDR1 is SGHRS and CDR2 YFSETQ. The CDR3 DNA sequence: TGCGCCAGCAGCTTGGCACAGGTGGACTCTGGAAACACCATATATTTT. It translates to CASSLAQVDSGNTIYF.

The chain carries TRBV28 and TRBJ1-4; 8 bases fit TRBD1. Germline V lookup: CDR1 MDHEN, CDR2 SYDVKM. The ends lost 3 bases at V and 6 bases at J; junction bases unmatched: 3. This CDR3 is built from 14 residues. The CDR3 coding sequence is TGTGCCAGCAGTTTCCAGGGGGCGGATGAAAAACTGTTTTTT. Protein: CASSFQGADEKLFF.

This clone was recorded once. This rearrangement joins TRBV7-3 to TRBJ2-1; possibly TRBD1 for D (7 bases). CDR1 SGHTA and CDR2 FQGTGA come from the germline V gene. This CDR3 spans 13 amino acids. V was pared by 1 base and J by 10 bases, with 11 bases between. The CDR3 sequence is CASSLMTGREQFF. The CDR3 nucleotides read TGTGCCAGCAGCTTAATGACAGGGAGGGAGCAGTTCTTC.

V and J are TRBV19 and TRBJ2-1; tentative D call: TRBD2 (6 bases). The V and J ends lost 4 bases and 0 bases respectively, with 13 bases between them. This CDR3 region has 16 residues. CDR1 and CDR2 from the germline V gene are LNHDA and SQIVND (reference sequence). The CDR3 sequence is CASSKGRGSSYNEQFF. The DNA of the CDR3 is TGTGCCAGTAGTAAGGGACGGGGGAGCTCCTACAATGAGCAGTTCTTC.

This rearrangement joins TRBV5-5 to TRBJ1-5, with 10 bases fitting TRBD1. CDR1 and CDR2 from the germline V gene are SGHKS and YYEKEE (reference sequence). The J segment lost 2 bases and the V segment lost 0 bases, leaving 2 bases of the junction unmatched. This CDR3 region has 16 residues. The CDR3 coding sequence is TGTGCCAGCAGCTTGGCTGGGACAGGGGGCAATCAGCCCCAGCATTTT. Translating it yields CASSLAGTGGNQPQHF.

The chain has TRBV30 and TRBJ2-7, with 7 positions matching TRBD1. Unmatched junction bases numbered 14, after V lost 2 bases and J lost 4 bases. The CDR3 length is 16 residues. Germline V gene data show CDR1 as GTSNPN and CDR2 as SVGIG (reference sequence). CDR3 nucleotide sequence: TGTGCCTGGAGTCTTCGAATCACAGGGGTCCGATACGAGCAGTACTTC. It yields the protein CAWSLRITGVRYEQYF.

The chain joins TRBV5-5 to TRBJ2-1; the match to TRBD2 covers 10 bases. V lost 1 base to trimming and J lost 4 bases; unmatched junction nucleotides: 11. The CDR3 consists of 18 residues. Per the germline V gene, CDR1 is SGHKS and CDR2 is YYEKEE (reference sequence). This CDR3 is CASSLRLAGGKLYNEQFF. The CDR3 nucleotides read TGTGCCAGCAGCTTGAGGTTAGCGGGGGGCAAACTTTACAATGAGCAGTTCTTC.

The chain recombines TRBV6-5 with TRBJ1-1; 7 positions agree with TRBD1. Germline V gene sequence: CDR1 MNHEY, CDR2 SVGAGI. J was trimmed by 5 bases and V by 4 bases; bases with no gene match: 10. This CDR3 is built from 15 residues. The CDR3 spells CASSLTTGAGTEAFF. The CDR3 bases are TGTGCCAGCAGTTTAACTACAGGGGCTGGGACTGAAGCTTTCTTT.

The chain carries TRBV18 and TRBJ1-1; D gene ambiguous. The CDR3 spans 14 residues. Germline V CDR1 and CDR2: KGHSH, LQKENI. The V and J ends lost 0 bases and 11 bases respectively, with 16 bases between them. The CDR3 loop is CASSPPYGISNAFF. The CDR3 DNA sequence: TGTGCCAGCTCACCACCGTACGGGATAAGTAATGCTTTCTTT.

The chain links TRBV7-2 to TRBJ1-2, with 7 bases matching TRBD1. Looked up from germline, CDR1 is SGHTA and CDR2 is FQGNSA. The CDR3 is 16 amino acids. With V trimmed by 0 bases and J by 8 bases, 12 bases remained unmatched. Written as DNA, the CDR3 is TGTGCCAGCAGCTTAGCTCCAAGGGCAGGGGGAGAGGGCTACACCTTC. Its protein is CASSLAPRAGGEGYTF.

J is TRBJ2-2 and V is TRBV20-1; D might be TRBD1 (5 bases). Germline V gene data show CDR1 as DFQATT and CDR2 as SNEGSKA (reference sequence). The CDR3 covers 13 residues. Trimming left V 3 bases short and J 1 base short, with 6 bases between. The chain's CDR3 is CSASGQNTGELFF. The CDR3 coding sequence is TGCAGTGCTAGTGGACAGAACACCGGGGAGCTGTTTTTT.